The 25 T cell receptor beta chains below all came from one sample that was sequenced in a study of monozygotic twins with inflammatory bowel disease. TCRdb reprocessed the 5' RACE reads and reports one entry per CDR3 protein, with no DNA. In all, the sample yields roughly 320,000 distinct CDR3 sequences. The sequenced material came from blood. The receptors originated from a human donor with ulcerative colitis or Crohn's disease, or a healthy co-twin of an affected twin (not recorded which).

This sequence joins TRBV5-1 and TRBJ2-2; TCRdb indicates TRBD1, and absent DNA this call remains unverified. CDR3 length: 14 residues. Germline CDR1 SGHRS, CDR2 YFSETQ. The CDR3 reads CASSEGSNTGELFF.

This CDR3 reads CASSLFPGGSSQPQHF. The chain recombines TRBV12-3 or TRBV12-4 with TRBJ1-5. CDR3 length: 16 amino acids.

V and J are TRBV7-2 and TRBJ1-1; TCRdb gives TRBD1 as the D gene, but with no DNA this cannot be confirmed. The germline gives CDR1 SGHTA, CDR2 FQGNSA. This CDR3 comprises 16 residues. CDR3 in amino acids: CASILGGAVGFTEAFF.

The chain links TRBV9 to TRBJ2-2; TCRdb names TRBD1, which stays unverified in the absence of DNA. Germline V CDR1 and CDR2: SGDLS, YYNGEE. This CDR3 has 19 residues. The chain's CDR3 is CASNQPGQVHPPNTGELFF.

CDR3 amino acids: CASSQVDRNTGELFF. This chain joins TRBV4-3 and TRBJ2-2; the D call from TCRdb, TRBD1, cannot be confirmed without DNA. CDR3 length: 15 residues. Germline V gene sequence: CDR1 LGHNA, CDR2 YSLEER.

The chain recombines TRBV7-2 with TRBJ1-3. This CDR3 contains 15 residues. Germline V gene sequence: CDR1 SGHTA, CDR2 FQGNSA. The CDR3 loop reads CASSLQTVAGNTIYF.

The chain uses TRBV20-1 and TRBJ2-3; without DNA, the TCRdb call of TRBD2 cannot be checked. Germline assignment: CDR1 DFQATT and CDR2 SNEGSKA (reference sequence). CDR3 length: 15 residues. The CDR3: CSARDYREEEDTQYF.

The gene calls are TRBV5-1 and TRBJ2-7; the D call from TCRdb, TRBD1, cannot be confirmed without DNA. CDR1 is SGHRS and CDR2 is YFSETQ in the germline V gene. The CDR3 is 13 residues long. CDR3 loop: CASSLFGGNEQYF. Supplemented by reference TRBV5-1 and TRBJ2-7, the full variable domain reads KAGVTQTPRYLIKTRGQQVTLSCSPISGHRSVSWYQQTPGQGLQFLFEYFSETQRNKGNFPGRFSGRQFSNSRSEMNVSTLELGDSALYLCASSLFGGNEQYFGPGTRLTVT.

This chain's CDR3 is CSVEDRVVFYEQYF. This sequence joins TRBV29-1 and TRBJ2-7; TCRdb's D call, TRBD2, is unchecked because there is no DNA. The CDR3 is 14 residues long. From germline, CDR1 is SQVTM and CDR2 ANQGSEA.

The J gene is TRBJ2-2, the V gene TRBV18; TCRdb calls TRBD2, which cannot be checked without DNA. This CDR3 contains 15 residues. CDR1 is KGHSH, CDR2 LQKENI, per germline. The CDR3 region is CASSPTTSGTGELFF. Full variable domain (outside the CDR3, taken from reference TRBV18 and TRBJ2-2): NAGVMQNPRHLVRRRGQEARLRCSPMKGHSHVYWYRQLPEEGLKFMVYLQKENIIDESGMPKERFSAEFPKEGPSILRIQQVVRGDSAAYFCASSPTTSGTGELFFGEGSRLTVL.

The CDR3: CASSLHRSRDTGELFF. V usage is TRBV7-3 and J usage is TRBJ2-2; TCRdb indicates TRBD1, and absent DNA this call remains unverified. The germline V gene encodes CDR1 SGHTA and CDR2 FQGTGA. The length of the CDR3 is 16 residues.

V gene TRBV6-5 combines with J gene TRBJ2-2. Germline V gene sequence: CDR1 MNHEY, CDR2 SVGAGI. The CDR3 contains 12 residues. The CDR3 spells CASSYSYGELFF.

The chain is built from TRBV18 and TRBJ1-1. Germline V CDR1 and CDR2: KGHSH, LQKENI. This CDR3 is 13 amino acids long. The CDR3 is CASSKSGNTEAFF.

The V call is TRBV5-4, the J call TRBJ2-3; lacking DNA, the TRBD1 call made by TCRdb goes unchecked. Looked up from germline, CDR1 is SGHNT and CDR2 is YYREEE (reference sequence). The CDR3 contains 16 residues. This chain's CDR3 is CASSLPPGGGTDTQYF.

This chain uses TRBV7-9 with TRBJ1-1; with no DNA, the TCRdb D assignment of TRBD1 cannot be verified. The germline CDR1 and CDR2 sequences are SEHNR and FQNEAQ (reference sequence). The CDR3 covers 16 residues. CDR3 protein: CASSSLDNYMNTEAFF.

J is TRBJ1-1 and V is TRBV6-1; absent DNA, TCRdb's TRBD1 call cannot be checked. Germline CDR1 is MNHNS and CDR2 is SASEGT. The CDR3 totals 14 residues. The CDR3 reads CASSRRTEALRAFF.

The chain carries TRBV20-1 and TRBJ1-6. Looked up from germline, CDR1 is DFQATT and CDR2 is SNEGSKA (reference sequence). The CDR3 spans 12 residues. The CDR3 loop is CSARGGFGPLHF.

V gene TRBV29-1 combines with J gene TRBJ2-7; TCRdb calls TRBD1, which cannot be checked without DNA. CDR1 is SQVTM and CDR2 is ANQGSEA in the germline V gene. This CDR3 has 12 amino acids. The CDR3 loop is CSVETGVYEQYF.

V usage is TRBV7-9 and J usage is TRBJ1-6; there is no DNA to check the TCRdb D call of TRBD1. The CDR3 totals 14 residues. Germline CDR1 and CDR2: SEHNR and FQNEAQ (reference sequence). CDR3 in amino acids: CASSYPDYNSPLHF. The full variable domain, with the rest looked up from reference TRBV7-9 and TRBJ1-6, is DTGVSQNPRHKITKRGQNVTFRCDPISEHNRLYWYRQTLGQGPEFLTYFQNEAQLEKSRLLSDRFSAERPKGSFSTLEIQRTEQGDSAMYLCASSYPDYNSPLHFGNGTRLTVT.

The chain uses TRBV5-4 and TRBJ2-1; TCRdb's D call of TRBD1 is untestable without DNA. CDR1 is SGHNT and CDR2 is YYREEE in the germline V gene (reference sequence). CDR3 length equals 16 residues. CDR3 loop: CASSFAGTGLGREQFF.

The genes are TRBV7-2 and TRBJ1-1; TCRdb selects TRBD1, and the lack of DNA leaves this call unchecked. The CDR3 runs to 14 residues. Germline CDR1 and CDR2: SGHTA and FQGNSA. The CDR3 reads CASSFQGAGGVAFF.

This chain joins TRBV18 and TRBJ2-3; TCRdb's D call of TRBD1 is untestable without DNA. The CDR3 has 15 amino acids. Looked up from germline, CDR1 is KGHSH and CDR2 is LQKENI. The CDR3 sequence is CASSPNGQGGDTQYF.

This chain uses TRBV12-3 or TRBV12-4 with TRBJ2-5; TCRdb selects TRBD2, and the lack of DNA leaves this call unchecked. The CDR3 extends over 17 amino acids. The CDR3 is CASRTGTSGGVQETQYF.

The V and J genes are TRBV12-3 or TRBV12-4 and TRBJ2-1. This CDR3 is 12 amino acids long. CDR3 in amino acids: CASSSEPNEQFF.

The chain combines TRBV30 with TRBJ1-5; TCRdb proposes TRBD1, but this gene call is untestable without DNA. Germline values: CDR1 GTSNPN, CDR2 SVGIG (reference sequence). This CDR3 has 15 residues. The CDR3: CAWSGGGHSNQPQHF.